The next 20 T cell receptor beta chains were all read from a single sample in a study of PD-L1 blockade in urothelial cancer. Sequenced by immunoSEQ multiplex PCR; TCRdb stores in-frame clones only, minus some. The table has about 74,000 clones, around four fifths seen once. Sample: PBMCs, taken around atezolizumab (anti-PD-L1) treatment. These receptors all come from a man aged 65 to 85 with urothelial cancer.

V gene TRBV2 combines with J gene TRBJ1-5; D call uncertain. The germline CDR1 and CDR2 sequences are SNHLY and FYNNEI. The ends were cut back, 4 bases at V and 0 bases at J, with 7 bases in the middle. CDR3 size: 14 residues. In DNA form, the CDR3 reads TGTGCCAGCAGTGCGGACTATAGCAATCAGCCCCAGCATTTT. This translates into CASSADYSNQPQHF.

The rearrangement joins TRBV11-2 to TRBJ2-3; 7 nucleotides line up with TRBD2. The V gene's germline CDR1 is SGHAT and CDR2 FQNNGV. The V segment lost 4 bases and the J segment 0 bases; nucleotides outside the gene matches: 7. The CDR3 consists of 16 residues. CDR3 nucleotide sequence: TGTGCCAGCAGCTCATCTAGCGGCCGGAGCACAGATACGCAGTATTTT. Its protein product is CASSSSSGRSTDTQYF.

The chain links TRBV27 to TRBJ2-7; 15 bases line up with TRBD2. From germline, CDR1 is MNHEY and CDR2 SMNVEV (reference sequence). V lost 6 bases and J lost 2; bases outside the gene matches: 8. CDR3 length equals 17 residues. Here the CDR3 DNA reads TGTGCCAGCAGCGAGGGACTAGCGGGAGGTTCCCCCTACGAGCAGTACTTC. Residues: CASSEGLAGGSPYEQYF.

The chain combines TRBV5-4 with TRBJ2-7; TRBD1 matches 8 bases. The CDR3 has 13 amino acids. The germline gives CDR1 SGHNT, CDR2 YYREEE (reference sequence). Unmatched junction bases numbered 8, after V lost 9 bases and J lost 3 bases. The CDR3 nucleotides read TGTGCCACCTCGACAGGGGATCACTACGAGCAGTACTTC. This sequence encodes CATSTGDHYEQYF.

The genes are TRBV5-1 and TRBJ2-5; TRBD2 matches at 8 bases. The germline V gene encodes CDR1 SGHRS and CDR2 YFSETQ. The CDR3 contains 13 residues. The junction had 5 bases not matched to a gene; V was cut back by 5 bases and J by 5 bases. The CDR3 protein is CASSRGGGETQYF. CDR3 bases: TGCGCCAGCAGTCGGGGGGGCGGGGAGACCCAGTACTTC.

V gene TRBV11-2 combines with J gene TRBJ2-1; D is undetermined. In germline, CDR1 is SGHAT, CDR2 FQNNGV. V shed 3 bases and J shed 4 bases, with 10 bases lying between them. This CDR3 is built from 14 residues. The CDR3 here is CASSFTGGYNEQFF. CDR3 nucleotides: TGTGCCAGCAGCTTTACGGGTGGGTACAATGAGCAGTTCTTC.

This clone is a singleton in its sample. The chain uses TRBV29-1 and TRBJ2-2, with 7 bases identical to TRBD2. The germline V gene has CDR1 SQVTM and CDR2 ANQGSEA. There are 13 residues in the CDR3. CDR3 bases: TGCCTGGCGGGAGAGTCACCCCCGGGGGAGCTGTTTTTT. Translated, it gives CLAGESPPGELFF.

The CDR3 nucleotides read TGTGCCAGTCGGGACACGGGACGAAACATTCAGTACTTC. Translation gives CASRDTGRNIQYF. The chain couples TRBV6-5 to TRBJ2-4; possible D gene TRBD1, 6 bases. Trimming cost V 9 bases and J 6 bases, with 15 bases left between them. CDR3 length: 13 amino acids. The V gene's germline CDR1 is MNHEY and CDR2 SVGAGI.

This chain joins TRBV29-1 and TRBJ2-1, with D possibly being TRBD2 (5 bases). Trimming stripped 4 bases from V and 0 bases from J, with 10 bases between. Per the germline V gene, CDR1 is SQVTM and CDR2 is ANQGSEA. This CDR3 spans 14 amino acids. CDR3 sequence: CSVGETSSYNEQFF. The CDR3 coding sequence is TGCAGCGTTGGGGAGACGAGCTCCTACAATGAGCAGTTCTTC.

The chain is built from TRBV7-8 and TRBJ1-1; no clear D. The CDR3 totals 15 residues. Germline CDR1 reads SGHVS; CDR2 reads FQNEAQ. Trimming left V 1 base short and J 1 base short, with 10 bases between. CDR3 nucleotides: TGTGCCAGCAGCTTAGAGGCAGCGACGAACACTGAAGCTTTCTTT. It encodes CASSLEAATNTEAFF. The full variable domain, in which reference TRBV7-8 and TRBJ1-1 provide the parts outside the CDR3, is GAGVSQSPRYKVAKRGQDVALRCDPISGHVSLFWYQQALGQGPEFLTYFQNEAQLDKSGLPSDRFFAERPEGSVSTLKIQRTQQEDSAVYLCASSLEAATNTEAFFGQGTRLTVV.

J is TRBJ2-3 and V is TRBV5-1, with D maybe TRBD2 (7 bases). CDR1 and CDR2 (germline): SGHRS, YFSETQ. Deletions cut 4 bases from V and 4 bases from J, with 16 bases between. The CDR3 sequence is 15 residues long. Here the CDR3 reads CASSAPKGGADTQYF. For the CDR3, the DNA is TGCGCCAGCAGCGCCCCCAAGGGGGGGGCAGATACGCAGTATTTT.

The chain uses TRBV6-1 and TRBJ2-1; D is uncertain. Germline V CDR1 and CDR2: MNHNS, SASEGT. The CDR3 contains 15 residues. Trimming stripped 4 bases from V and 1 base from J, with 11 bases between. CDR3 coding DNA: TGTGCCAGCAGTGTAAGCTACGGGTCCTACAATGAGCAGTTCTTC. Amino acid sequence: CASSVSYGSYNEQFF.

CDR3 residues: CASSRKLAGEDTGELFF. The CDR3 DNA sequence: TGTGCCAGCAGCCGAAAATTAGCGGGAGAGGACACCGGGGAGCTGTTTTTT. This chain connects TRBV7-3 to TRBJ2-2, with 9 bases identical to TRBD2. CDR1 and CDR2 from the germline V gene are SGHTA and FQGTGA. The CDR3 length is 17 residues. V trimming: 5 bases; J trimming: 3 bases; junction bases outside the gene matches: 10. The entire variable domain, with the rest obtained from reference TRBV7-3 and TRBJ2-2, is as follows: GAGVSQTPSNKVTEKGKYVELRCDPISGHTALYWYRQSLGQGPEFLIYFQGTGAADDSGLPNDRFFAVRPEGSVSTLKIQRTERGDSAVYLCASSRKLAGEDTGELFFGEGSRLTVL.

The chain recombines TRBV7-2 with TRBJ2-7, with 9 bases fitting TRBD1. Per the germline V gene, CDR1 is SGHTA and CDR2 is FQGNSA. CDR3 length equals 16 residues. The V gene end was trimmed by 5 bases and the J gene end by 5 bases; junction bases not matched to a gene: 13. In DNA form, the CDR3 reads TGTGCCAGCAGCAAGGCCTCGGACAGGGGACCCAACGAGCAGTACTTC. Protein: CASSKASDRGPNEQYF.

The rearrangement joins TRBV5-1 to TRBJ2-2, with 10 positions matching TRBD2. After removal of 5 bases from V and 3 bases from J, the junction contained 10 bases not matched to a gene. In germline, CDR1 is SGHRS, CDR2 YFSETQ. The CDR3 totals 17 residues. The CDR3 here is CASRVRPGTSDTGELFF. As DNA, the CDR3 is TGCGCCAGCAGAGTCCGACCCGGGACTAGCGACACCGGGGAGCTGTTTTTT.

This clone was seen once. The chain joins TRBV10-2 to TRBJ2-7, with TRBD1 identical over 7 bases. From germline, CDR1 is WSHSY and CDR2 SAAADI. This CDR3 contains 13 residues. The trim removed 7 bases at V and 3 bases at J, leaving 6 bases unmatched. CDR3 sequence (DNA): TGCGCCAGCAACAGGGGTGGAAGCTACGAGCAGTACTTC. As protein: CASNRGGSYEQYF.

V usage is TRBV2 and J usage is TRBJ1-5; 8 nucleotides align to TRBD1. V dropped 5 bases and J dropped 6; count of bases not matched to a gene: 6. The CDR3 has 14 residues. Germline assignment: CDR1 SNHLY and CDR2 FYNNEI. DNA of the CDR3: TGTGCCAGCAGTTTCGGGACAGGTTTTCAGCCCCAGCATTTT. This translates into CASSFGTGFQPQHF.

Concerning this clone: Germline is not matched at one junction end, which may reflect a read error. V gene TRBV13 combines with J gene TRBJ2-7, with D tentatively TRBD2 (6 bases). The germline gives CDR1 PRHDT, CDR2 FYEKMQ (reference sequence). The CDR3 is 12 residues long. This CDR3 reads CASSQYPGTRLF. As DNA, the CDR3 is TGTGCCAGCAGCCAATACCCCGGGACTCGATTATTC.

This chain uses TRBV6-6 with TRBJ2-7, with 8 bases aligning to TRBD1. The germline V gene has CDR1 MNHNY and CDR2 SVGAGI (reference sequence). This CDR3 is 15 amino acids long. V trimming: 4 bases; J trimming: 1 base; junction bases outside the gene matches: 6. DNA for the CDR3: TGTGCCAGCAGTTCACGACAGGGGAGATCCTACGAGCAGTACTTC. Residues: CASSSRQGRSYEQYF.

V and J are TRBV9 and TRBJ1-4; TRBD1 agrees at 7 bases. Germline CDR1 SGDLS, CDR2 YYNGEE. Unmatched junction bases numbered 5, after V lost 3 bases and J lost 3 bases. The CDR3 length is 15 residues. CDR3 in DNA: TGTGCCAGCAGCGCCCGGGACAGCGCTAATGAAAAACTGTTTTTT. Amino acid sequence: CASSARDSANEKLFF.